This TCR beta chain originates from a study of radiation and T cells in renal cell carcinoma. Clones were sequenced by immunoSEQ multiplex PCR, and TCRdb holds only the in-frame ones, with some missing. The sample yields about 170,000 clones, about 88% seen once. Trimming stripped 3 bases from V and 2 bases from J, with 4 bases between. Germline-derived CDR1 and CDR2 are ENHRY and SYGVKD. This CDR3 is 13 amino acids long. Time point here: blood 4 weeks post-SBRT, at nephrectomy. Treatment defined: 15 Gy SBRT to primary tumor, nephrectomy 4 weeks later. This sequence was found in a woman aged 50 to 65 with renal cell carcinoma. Sequencing used blood, obtained from a patient whose treatment included radiotherapy and nephrectomy. V usage is TRBV10-3 and J usage is TRBJ2-2; D gene unclear. CDR3 nucleotide sequence: TGTGCCATCAGTGACGGCAACACCGGGGAGCTGTTTTTT. Protein product: CAISDGNTGELFF.